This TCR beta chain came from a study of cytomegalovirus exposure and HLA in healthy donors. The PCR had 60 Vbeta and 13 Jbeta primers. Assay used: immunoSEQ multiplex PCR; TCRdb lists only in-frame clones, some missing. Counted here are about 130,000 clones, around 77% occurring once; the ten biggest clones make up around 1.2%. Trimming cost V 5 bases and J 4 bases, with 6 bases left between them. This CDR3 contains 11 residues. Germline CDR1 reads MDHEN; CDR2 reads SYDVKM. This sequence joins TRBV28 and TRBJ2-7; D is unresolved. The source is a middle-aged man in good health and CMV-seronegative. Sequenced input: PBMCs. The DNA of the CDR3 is TGTGCCAGCAGTCAATTTTACGAGCAGTACTTC. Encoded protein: CASSQFYEQYF. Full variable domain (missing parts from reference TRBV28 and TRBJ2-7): DVKVTQSSRYLVKRTGEKVFLECVQDMDHENMFWYRQDPGLGLRLIYFSYDVKMKEKGDIPEGYSVSREKKERFSLILESASTNQTSMYLCASSQFYEQYFGPGTRLTVT.